This T cell receptor beta chain was identified during a study of T cell repertoires in cytomegalovirus infection. At the level of the study: From public TCR beta signatures came an indication of both CMV infection and matching HLA type.

Findings and caveats of the study: CMV-specific TCR beta clonotypes restricted by HLA-C were the ones dominating the ex vivo response. Identification of carriers of CMV plus the relevant HLA was performed using cumulative public TCR beta family frequency.

Germline CDR1 reads DFQATT; CDR2 reads SNEGSKA (reference sequence). The junction had 9 bases not matched to a gene; V was cut back by 2 bases and J by 6 bases. CDR3 length: 14 amino acids. This clonotype was picked up a small number of times. Its antigen is still unknown. One entry per CDR3 protein, called by TCRdb with MiXCR from the reads. The sample records a few hundred thousand distinct CDR3 sequences, 17% being singletons. Sequences were obtained from PBMCs. This clonotype was obtained from a human donor in good health (CMV status not recorded). Some clones in this sample may be carry-over from other donors' samples. The chain couples TRBV20-1 to TRBJ2-7, with 8 nucleotides matching TRBD2. CDR3 nucleotide sequence: TGCAGTGCTAGAACGGGGGGGATTGTAAGCGAGCAGTACTTC. It specifies CSARTGGIVSEQYF.